This T cell receptor beta chain comes out of a study of T-cell memory formation after mild COVID-19 (dated by TCRdb to 2020 to 2023). About the study as a whole: TCR sequence clusters from the two donors were largely donor specific. In a couple of donors, T-cell clones that expanded and contracted after mild COVID-19 were tracked by sequencing TCRalpha and TCRbeta repertoires over time. Two young, previously healthy adult volunteers made up the cohort, one male and one female.

Ficoll-Paque density gradient centrifugation was the method used to isolate PBMCs. Study-level results and caveats: Contracting CD4+ clones appeared mostly in the CM and EM memory subsets, whereas CD8+ clones were enriched in EMRA. The second-wave clones that peaked on day 37 were not confirmed to be SARS-CoV-2 specific. Only a couple of mild cases were covered by the study, and larger cohorts that include severe cases with pre-infection samples were considered necessary. Balanced CD4/CD8 phenotypes were observed for clones contracting from day 15 to 85, whereas a bias towards CD4+ was observed for a second wave of clones expanding from day 15 to 37. The detection of some responding clones in pre-infection memory suggests that pre-existing cross-reactive memory T cells joined the SARS-CoV-2 response.

For this clonotype: What antigen it recognizes has not been identified. Per-nucleotide qualities are absent, and no much larger clonotype sits a single base away.

In the germline V gene, CDR1 corresponds to KGHSH and CDR2 to LQKENI. V drops 6 bases and J drops 0 bases, leaving 14 bases in between. From its cysteine to its phenylalanine, the CDR3 spans 16 amino acids. The retained sequence is limited to the CDR3, 48 bases, with the frame set at the first base. The sequencing machine was an Illumina NovaSeq 6000. Using 5'RACE with constant-segment primers, TCRalpha and TCRbeta cDNA libraries were constructed, with sample barcodes and unique molecular identifiers added in the process. Trizol reagent was used to extract RNA from every sample. The libraries were amplified in two PCR steps, and the second step added a second sample barcode and Illumina TruSeq adapters. Sequencing of the libraries was done on an Illumina NovaSeq, producing 2 x 150 bp paired-end reads. As for the authors' bioinformatics: Reads were demultiplexed and collapsed into UMI-guided consensus sequences with migec v1.2.7. Using mixcr v2.1.11, the UMI consensuses were aligned to TRA and TRB V and J templates and assembled into clonotypes. A clonotype was counted as expanded or contracted only when both edgeR and NoisET called the clonotype significant, with the noise models trained on biological replicates. For edgeR calls, the thresholds were a false discovery rate-adjusted p below 0.01 and a log2 fold-change of 1. As an exploratory analysis of dynamics, max-normalized trajectories of the 1000 most abundant clonotypes were examined by PCA with hierarchical clustering. Separately sequenced CD4+ and CD8+ repertoires were used to assign a CD4 or CD8 phenotype to each responding clone. Clones were called with MiXCR by TCRdb after fastp trimmed the public reads at Q25, and only in-frame beta chains were retained. Merged by CDR3 protein, the rows form single entries marked with the most common genes and DNA. The V and J calls and clone size are TCRdb's, not the authors'. The sample table shows about 240,000 distinct CDR3 sequences, and approximately 9% are seen once. 22% of the sample belongs to the ten largest clones.

The source is a man aged 18-30 years who had mild COVID-19 (a few samples of this study predate the infection). The sample titles of this study are shuffled in the database, so cell type and time point are left out; the donor was told from shared clones. The sequencing sample was made of PBMCs or a T cell subset sorted from them (not recorded which). This receptor chain uses TRBV18 and TRBJ2-2; the D region may be TRBD1 or TRBD2, each matching 6 bases equally. The nucleotide sequence reads TGTGCCAGCTCGCCCCTGGAGGGGGCGAACACCGGGGAGCTGTTTTTT. This gives the protein CASSPLEGANTGELFF.